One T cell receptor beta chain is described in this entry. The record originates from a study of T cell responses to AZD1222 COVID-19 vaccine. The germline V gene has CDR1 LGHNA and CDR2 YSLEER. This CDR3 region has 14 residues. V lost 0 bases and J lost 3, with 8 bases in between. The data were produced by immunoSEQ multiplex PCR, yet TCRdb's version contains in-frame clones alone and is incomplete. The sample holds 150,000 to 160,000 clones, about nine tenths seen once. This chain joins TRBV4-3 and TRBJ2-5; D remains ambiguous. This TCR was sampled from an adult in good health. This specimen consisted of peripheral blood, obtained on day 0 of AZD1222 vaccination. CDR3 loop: CASSQDAAEETQYF. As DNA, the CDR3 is TGCGCCAGCAGCCAAGATGCCGCGGAAGAGACCCAGTACTTC.